A selection of T cell receptor beta chains follows, all from one sample in a study of T-cell reconstitution after alpha-beta-depleted transplantation in children. TCRdb reprocessed the PCR reads via MiXCR and lists one record per CDR3 protein. This sample has some 600,000 distinct CDR3 sequences, with 15% to 20% found just once. Material: PBMCs from the stem cell graft donor, obtained from the stem cell graft. The receptors shown here come from a human donor who donated a stem cell graft to a child with acute myeloid leukemia. Both conserved end residues are part of each CDR3. The order of the fields is V gene, D gene, J gene, clone size, CDR3 protein, CDR3 DNA. A D gene is named only where the DNA matches it firmly. Clone size is given for some rows only: seen once, a few or many times, or a class if the clone is expanded.

TRBV20-1	.	TRBJ1-2	few	CSAREDSYGYTF	TGCAGTGCTAGAGAGGACAGCTATGGCTACACCTTC
TRBV10-3	TRBD2	TRBJ2-7	.	CAISLLAGSYEQYF	TGTGCCATCAGCCTACTAGCGGGGTCCTACGAGCAGTACTTC
TRBV29-1	.	TRBJ2-2	many	CSAPGPREGTGELFF	TGCAGCGCCCCAGGGCCCAGGGAAGGCACCGGGGAGCTGTTTTTT
TRBV20-1	.	TRBJ1-4	many	CSASGRNEKLFF	TGCAGCGCCTCGGGTAGGAATGAAAAACTGTTTTTT
TRBV7-2	.	TRBJ2-2	few	CASSLGLGSGNTGELFF	TGTGCCAGCAGCTTAGGGTTAGGTAGCGGGAACACCGGGGAGCTGTTTTTT
TRBV5-5	.	TRBJ2-1	.	CASSLGGDLYNEQFF	TGTGCCAGCAGCTTGGGGGGGGACCTCTACAATGAGCAGTTCTTC
TRBV7-9	.	TRBJ2-1	.	CASSLPGGVHNEQFF	TGTGCCAGCAGCCTACCCGGGGGTGTCCACAATGAGCAGTTCTTC
TRBV6-2/TRBV6-3	TRBD1	TRBJ2-1	.	CASNYGTVANEQFF	TGTGCCAGCAATTACGGGACAGTGGCGAATGAGCAGTTCTTC
TRBV20-1	TRBD1	TRBJ1-6	many	CSARGTGYNSPLHF	TGCAGTGCTAGAGGGACAGGGTATAATTCACCCCTCCACTTT
TRBV7-9	.	TRBJ1-4	once	CASSDDSNWEKLFF	TGTGCCAGCAGCGACGACAGTAACTGGGAAAAACTGTTTTTT
TRBV6-5	.	TRBJ2-5	.	CASTPDLSYQETQYF	TGTGCCAGCACCCCTGACCTCTCGTACCAAGAGACCCAGTACTTC
TRBV29-1	TRBD1	TRBJ2-1	few	CSVVSDRVGQFF	TGCAGCGTTGTTTCAGACAGGGTAGGGCAGTTCTTC
TRBV4-3	.	TRBJ2-5	many	CASSQDGAGSQETQYF	TGCGCCAGCAGCCAAGATGGGGCAGGATCTCAAGAGACCCAGTACTTC
TRBV7-9	.	TRBJ2-7	.	CASAPTSYEQYF	TGTGCCAGCGCCCCGACCTCCTACGAGCAGTACTTC
TRBV20-1	.	TRBJ1-1	few	CSANRHSEAFF	TGCAGTGCCAACCGACATTCTGAAGCTTTCTTT
TRBV7-9	.	TRBJ2-3	.	CASRDKVGTDTQYF	TGTGCCAGCCGCGATAAAGTGGGCACAGATACGCAGTATTTT
TRBV6-5	TRBD2	TRBJ2-3	.	CASSLRRGRPDTQYF	TGTGCCAGCAGTTTGAGGCGGGGGAGGCCAGATACGCAGTATTTT
TRBV18	.	TRBJ2-7	few	CASSPSGALGRRYEQYF	TGTGCCAGCTCACCATCGGGGGCGCTGGGCAGGAGATACGAGCAGTACTTC
TRBV29-1	.	TRBJ2-6	many	CSVGGWANVLTF	TGCAGCGTTGGTGGGTGGGCCAACGTCCTGACTTTC
TRBV20-1	TRBD1	TRBJ1-1	many	CSARSTGTGTEAFF	TGCAGTGCTCGAAGTACAGGGACAGGCACTGAAGCTTTCTTT
TRBV4-1	TRBD2	TRBJ2-5	.	CASSQLGLAGEETQYF	TGCGCCAGCAGCCAACTGGGACTAGCGGGGGAAGAGACCCAGTACTTC
TRBV15	.	TRBJ2-5	few	CATSMSGIQETQYF	TGTGCCACCAGCATGTCAGGGATACAAGAGACCCAGTACTTC
TRBV7-2	TRBD1	TRBJ2-5	many	CASSLGARGETQYF	TGTGCCAGCAGCTTAGGCGCCAGGGGGGAGACCCAGTACTTC
TRBV25-1	.	TRBJ2-3	many	CASSEYGAGWKIDTQYF	TGTGCCAGCAGTGAATATGGGGCGGGGTGGAAGATAGATACGCAGTATTTT
TRBV18	.	TRBJ1-3	few	CASSPPAGVHTIYF	TGTGCCAGCTCACCACCGGCCGGGGTGCACACCATATATTTT
TRBV20-1	.	TRBJ2-1	many	CSARSTTHNEQFF	TGCAGTGCTAGATCGACTACCCACAATGAGCAGTTCTTC
TRBV7-2	.	TRBJ2-5	many	CASSLITKTQYF	TGTGCCAGCAGCTTAATTACGAAGACCCAGTACTTC
TRBV10-3	TRBD1	TRBJ2-7	.	CAIAPGTGIGEQYF	TGTGCCATCGCCCCCGGGACAGGGATCGGCGAGCAGTACTTC